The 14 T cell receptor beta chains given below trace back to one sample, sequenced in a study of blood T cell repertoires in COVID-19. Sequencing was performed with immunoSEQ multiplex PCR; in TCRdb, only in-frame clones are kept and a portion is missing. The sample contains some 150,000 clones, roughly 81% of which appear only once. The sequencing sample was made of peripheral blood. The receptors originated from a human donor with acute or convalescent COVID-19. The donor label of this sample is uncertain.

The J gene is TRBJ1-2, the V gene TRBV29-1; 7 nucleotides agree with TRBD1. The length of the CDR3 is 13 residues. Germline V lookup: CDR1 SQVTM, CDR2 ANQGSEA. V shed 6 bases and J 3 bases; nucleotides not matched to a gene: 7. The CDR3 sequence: CSVTQGRDYGYTF. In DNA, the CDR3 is TGCAGCGTCACACAGGGGCGAGACTATGGCTACACCTTC.

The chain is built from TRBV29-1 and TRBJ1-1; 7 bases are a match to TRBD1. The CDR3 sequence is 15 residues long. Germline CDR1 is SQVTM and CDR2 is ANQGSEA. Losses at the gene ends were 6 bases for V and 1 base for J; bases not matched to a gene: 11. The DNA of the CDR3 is TGCAGCGTCTCGGACAGGAAAACGACGAACACTGAAGCTTTCTTT. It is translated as CSVSDRKTTNTEAFF.

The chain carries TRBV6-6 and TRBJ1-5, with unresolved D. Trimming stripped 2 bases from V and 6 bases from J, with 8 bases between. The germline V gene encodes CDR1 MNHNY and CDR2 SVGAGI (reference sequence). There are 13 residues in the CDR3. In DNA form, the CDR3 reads TGTGCCAGCAGTTACGCAACTAGTCAGCCCCAGCATTTT. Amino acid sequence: CASSYATSQPQHF.

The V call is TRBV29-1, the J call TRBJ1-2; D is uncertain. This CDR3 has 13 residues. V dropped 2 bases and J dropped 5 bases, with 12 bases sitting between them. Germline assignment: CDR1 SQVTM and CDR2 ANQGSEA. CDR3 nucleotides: TGCAGCGTTGAATGGAAGGGAGGGTATGGCTACACCTTC. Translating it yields CSVEWKGGYGYTF.

The CDR3: CASSAGDSPLHF. Here the CDR3 DNA reads TGTGCCAGCAGCGCAGGGGATTCACCCCTCCACTTT. This chain connects TRBV5-5 to TRBJ1-6, with D perhaps TRBD1 (6 bases). With 4 bases removed from V and 8 bases from J, the gap between germline ends came to 7 bases. In germline, CDR1 is SGHKS, CDR2 YYEKEE (reference sequence). This CDR3 has 12 residues.

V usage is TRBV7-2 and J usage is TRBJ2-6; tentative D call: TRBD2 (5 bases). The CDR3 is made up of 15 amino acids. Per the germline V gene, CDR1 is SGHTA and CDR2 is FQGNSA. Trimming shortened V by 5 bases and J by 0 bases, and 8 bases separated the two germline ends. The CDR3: CASSTGSSGANVLTF. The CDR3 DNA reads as TGTGCCAGCAGCACGGGAAGCTCTGGGGCCAACGTCCTGACTTTC.

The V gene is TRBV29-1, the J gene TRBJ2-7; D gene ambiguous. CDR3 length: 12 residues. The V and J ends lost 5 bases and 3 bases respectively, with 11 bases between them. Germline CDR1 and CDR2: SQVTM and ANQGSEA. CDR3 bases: TGCAGCGTTCTTTCTCACAGCTACGAGCAGTACGTC. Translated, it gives CSVLSHSYEQYV.

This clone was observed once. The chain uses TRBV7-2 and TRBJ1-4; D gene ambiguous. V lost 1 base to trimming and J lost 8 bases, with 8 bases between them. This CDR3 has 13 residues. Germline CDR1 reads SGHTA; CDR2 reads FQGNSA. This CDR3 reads CASSLGPEEKLFF. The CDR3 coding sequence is TGTGCCAGCAGCTTAGGCCCGGAGGAAAAACTGTTTTTT.

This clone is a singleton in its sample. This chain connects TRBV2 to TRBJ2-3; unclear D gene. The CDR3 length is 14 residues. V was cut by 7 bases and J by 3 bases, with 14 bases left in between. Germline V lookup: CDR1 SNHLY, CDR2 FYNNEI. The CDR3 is CASKEFVGTDTQYF. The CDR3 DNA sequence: TGTGCCAGCAAGGAGTTCGTTGGGACAGATACGCAGTATTTT.

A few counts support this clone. CDR3 in amino acids: CASSSVGPAGDSPLHF. The CDR3 nucleotides are TGTGCCAGCAGTTCGGTGGGGCCCGCAGGGGATTCACCCCTCCACTTT. The V gene is TRBV27, the J gene TRBJ1-6, with a weak D call TRBD1 (6 bases). V gave up 4 bases and J gave up 8 bases, with 18 bases separating them. The germline CDR1 and CDR2 sequences are MNHEY and SMNVEV (reference sequence). This CDR3 is 16 amino acids long.

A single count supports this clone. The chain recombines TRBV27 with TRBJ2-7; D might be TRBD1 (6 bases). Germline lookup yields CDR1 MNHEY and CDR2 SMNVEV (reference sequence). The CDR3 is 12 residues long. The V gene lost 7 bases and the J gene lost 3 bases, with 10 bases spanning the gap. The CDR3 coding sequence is TGTGCCAGCAAAACAGGGTTCTACGAGCAGTACTTC. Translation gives CASKTGFYEQYF.

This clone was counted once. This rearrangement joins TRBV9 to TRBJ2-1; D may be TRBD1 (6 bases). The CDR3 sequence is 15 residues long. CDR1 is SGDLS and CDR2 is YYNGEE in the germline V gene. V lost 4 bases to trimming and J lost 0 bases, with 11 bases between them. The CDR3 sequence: CASSLGQSSYNEQFF. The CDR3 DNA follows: TGTGCCAGCAGCCTCGGACAGAGCTCCTACAATGAGCAGTTCTTC.

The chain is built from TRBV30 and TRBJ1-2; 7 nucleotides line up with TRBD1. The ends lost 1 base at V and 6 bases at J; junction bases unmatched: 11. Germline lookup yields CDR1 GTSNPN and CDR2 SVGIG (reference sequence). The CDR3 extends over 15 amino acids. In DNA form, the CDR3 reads TGTGCCTGGAGTGCCGGCCTCAACAGGGGTGATGGCTACACCTTC. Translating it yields CAWSAGLNRGDGYTF. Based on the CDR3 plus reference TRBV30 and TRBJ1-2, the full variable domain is SQTIHQWPATLVQPVGSPLSLECTVEGTSNPNLYWYRQAAGRGLQLLFYSVGIGQISSEVPQNLSASRPQDRQFILSSKKLLLSDSGFYLCAWSAGLNRGDGYTFGSGTRLTVV.

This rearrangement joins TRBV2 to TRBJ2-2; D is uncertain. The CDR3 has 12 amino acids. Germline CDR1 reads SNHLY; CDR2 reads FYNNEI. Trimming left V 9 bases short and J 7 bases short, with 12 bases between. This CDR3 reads CASSRLYGELFF. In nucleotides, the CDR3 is TGTGCCAGTTCTAGGCTTTACGGGGAGCTGTTTTTT.